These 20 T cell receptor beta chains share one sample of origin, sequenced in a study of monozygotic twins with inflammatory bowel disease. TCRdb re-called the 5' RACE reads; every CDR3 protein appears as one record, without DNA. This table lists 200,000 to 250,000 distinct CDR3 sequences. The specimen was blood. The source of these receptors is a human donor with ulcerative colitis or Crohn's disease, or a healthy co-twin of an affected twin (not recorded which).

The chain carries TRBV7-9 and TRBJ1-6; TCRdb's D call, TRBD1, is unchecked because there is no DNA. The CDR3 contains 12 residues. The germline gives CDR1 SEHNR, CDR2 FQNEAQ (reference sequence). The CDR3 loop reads CASSFPAGPLHF.

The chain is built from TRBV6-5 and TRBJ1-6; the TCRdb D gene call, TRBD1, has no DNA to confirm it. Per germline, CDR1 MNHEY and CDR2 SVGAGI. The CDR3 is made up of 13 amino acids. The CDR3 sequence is CASSFRQGGIVHF.

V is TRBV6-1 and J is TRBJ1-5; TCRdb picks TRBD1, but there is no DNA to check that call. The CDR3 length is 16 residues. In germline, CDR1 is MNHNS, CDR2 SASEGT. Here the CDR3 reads CASSDEMTGGNQPQHF.

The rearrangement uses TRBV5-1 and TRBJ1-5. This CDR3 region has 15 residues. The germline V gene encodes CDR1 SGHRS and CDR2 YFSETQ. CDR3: CASSLEGGGNQPQHF.

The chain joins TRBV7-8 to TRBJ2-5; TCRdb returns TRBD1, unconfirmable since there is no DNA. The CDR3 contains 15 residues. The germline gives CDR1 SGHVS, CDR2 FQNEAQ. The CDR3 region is CASSASGTVAETQYF.

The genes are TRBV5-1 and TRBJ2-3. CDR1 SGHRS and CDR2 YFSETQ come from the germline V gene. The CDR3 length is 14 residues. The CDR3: CASSFRTSTDTQYF.

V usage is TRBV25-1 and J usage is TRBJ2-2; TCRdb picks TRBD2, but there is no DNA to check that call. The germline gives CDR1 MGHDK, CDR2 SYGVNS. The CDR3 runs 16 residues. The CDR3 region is CASSDPGTPNTGELFF. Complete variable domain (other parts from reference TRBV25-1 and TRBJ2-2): EADIYQTPRYLVIGTGKKITLECSQTMGHDKMYWYQQDPGMELHLIHYSYGVNSTEKGDLSSESTVSRIRTEHFPLTLESARPSHTSQYLCASSDPGTPNTGELFFGEGSRLTVL.

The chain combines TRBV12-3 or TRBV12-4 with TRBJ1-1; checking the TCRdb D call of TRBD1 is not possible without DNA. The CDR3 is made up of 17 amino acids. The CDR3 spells CASSLHPSGRMNTEAFF.

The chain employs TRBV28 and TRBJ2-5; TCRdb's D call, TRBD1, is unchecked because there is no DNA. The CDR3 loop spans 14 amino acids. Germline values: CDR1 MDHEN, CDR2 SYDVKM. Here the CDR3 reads CASTLTGPRETQYF.

The CDR3: CASSLGLAFSFEQYF. This chain links TRBV5-1 with TRBJ2-7; the TRBD2 assignment by TCRdb is unverifiable without DNA. The CDR3 contains 15 residues. In germline, CDR1 is SGHRS, CDR2 YFSETQ.

CDR3: CASSEFSPYTNPVAKNIQYF. The V and J genes are TRBV10-2 and TRBJ2-4; the D call from TCRdb, TRBD1, cannot be confirmed without DNA. The CDR3 is 20 residues long. Germline CDR1 reads WSHSY; CDR2 reads SAAADI.

The chain's CDR3 is CASSSGLAGAGSYEQYF. This rearrangement joins TRBV5-4 to TRBJ2-7; TCRdb gives TRBD2 as the D gene, but with no DNA this cannot be confirmed. This CDR3 has 17 amino acids. CDR1 and CDR2 from the germline V gene are SGHNT and YYREEE (reference sequence).

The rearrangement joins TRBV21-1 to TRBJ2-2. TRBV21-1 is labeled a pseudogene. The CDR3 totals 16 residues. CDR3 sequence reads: CASSKMRKQYTGELFF.

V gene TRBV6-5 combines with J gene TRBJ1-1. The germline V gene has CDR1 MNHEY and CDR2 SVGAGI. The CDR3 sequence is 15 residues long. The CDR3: CASSYPSPRGTEAFF.

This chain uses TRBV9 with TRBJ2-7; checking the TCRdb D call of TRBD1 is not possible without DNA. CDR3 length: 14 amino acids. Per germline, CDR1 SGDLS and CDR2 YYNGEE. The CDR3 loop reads CASSVTGFSYEQYF. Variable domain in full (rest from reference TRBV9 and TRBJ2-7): DSGVTQTPKHLITATGQRVTLRCSPRSGDLSVYWYQQSLDQGLQFLIQYYNGEERAKGNILERFSAQQFPDLHSELNLSSLELGDSALYFCASSVTGFSYEQYFGPGTRLTVT.

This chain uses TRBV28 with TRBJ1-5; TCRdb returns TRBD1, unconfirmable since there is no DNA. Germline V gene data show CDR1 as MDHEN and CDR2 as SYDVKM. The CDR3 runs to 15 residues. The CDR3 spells CASRSEQGRSQPQHF. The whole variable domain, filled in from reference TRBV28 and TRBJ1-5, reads DVKVTQSSRYLVKRTGEKVFLECVQDMDHENMFWYRQDPGLGLRLIYFSYDVKMKEKGDIPEGYSVSREKKERFSLILESASTNQTSMYLCASRSEQGRSQPQHFGDGTRLSIL.

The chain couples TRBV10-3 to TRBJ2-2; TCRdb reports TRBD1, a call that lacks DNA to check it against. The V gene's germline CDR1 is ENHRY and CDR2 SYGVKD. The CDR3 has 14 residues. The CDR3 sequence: CAISAARDTGELFF.

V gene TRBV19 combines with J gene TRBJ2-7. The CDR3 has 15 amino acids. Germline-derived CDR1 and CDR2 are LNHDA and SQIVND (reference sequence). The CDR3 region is CASSILAGGPYEQYF.

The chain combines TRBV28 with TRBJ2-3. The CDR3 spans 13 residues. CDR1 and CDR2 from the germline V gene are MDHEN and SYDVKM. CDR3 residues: CASAPTSTDTQYF.

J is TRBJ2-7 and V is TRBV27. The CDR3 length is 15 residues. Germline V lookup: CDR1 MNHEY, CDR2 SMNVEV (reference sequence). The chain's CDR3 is CASSSTGMTGVEQYF.